The clone carrying this T cell receptor beta chain has at least ten counts. What it binds is unknown. The data were taken from a study of identical twins. cDNA molecules carried unique molecular identifiers, and template switching added a universal primer site. TCRdb re-derived calls from the 5' RACE reads in MiXCR, one entry per CDR3 protein. The sample shows some 600,000 distinct CDR3 sequences, around 7.4% of them seen only once. Study outcomes and limitations: Out-of-frame alpha sequences that twins shared showed excess low generation probability.

Germline V lookup: CDR1 MNHEY, CDR2 SVGAGI. Losses at the gene ends were 2 bases for V and 5 bases for J; bases not matched to a gene: 2. The CDR3 is 14 amino acids. The sample was also linked to a second study, of yellow fever vaccine responses in identical twins.

V and J are TRBV6-5 and TRBJ1-1, with 10 bases identical to TRBD1. Sequencing used PBMCs. The origin of this receptor is a woman between 18 and 29 years old in good health. The CDR3 DNA reads TGTGCCAGCAGTTACGGACAGGGGGGGACTGAAGCTTTCTTT. Protein: CASSYGQGGTEAFF.